These 23 T cell receptor beta chains came from one sample sequenced in a study of blood T cell repertoires in COVID-19 (TCRdb year 2020). The receptor library was made with the immunoSEQ multiplex PCR assay. Entries here come from immuneACCESS through TCRdb and include only in-frame sequences with V and J called. Some clones fail to appear in such tables; in the studies checked, an unresolved V gene covers under half of the shortfall, and the cause of the remainder is unknown. Recorded for this sample are under 250,000 clones; around 90% of them occurred a single time. Together, the top ten hold around 3% of the sample. Sequenced input: PBMCs or T cells enriched from blood (not recorded which). These TCRs come from a woman between 40 and 50 years old who had been exposed to COVID-19.

The chain carries TRBV7-4 and TRBJ1-6; D unresolved. V lost 7 bases to trimming and J lost 10 bases, with 14 bases between them. The germline V gene has CDR1 SGHVT and CDR2 SQSDAQ. There are 13 residues in the CDR3. The CDR3 region is CASKAGVVSPLHF. DNA for the CDR3: TGTGCCAGCAAGGCAGGTGTAGTCTCACCCCTCCACTTT. Supplemented by reference TRBV7-4 and TRBJ1-6, the full variable domain reads GAGVSQSPRYKVAKRGRDVALRCDSISGHVTLYWYRQTLGQGSEVLTYSQSDAQRDKSGRPSGRFSAERPERSVSTLKIQRTEQGDSAVYLCASKAGVVSPLHFGNGTRLTVT.

DNA for the CDR3: TGTGCCAGCTCCCCGAGCGTTGGTGGAAACACCATATATTTT. Amino acid sequence: CASSPSVGGNTIYF. The chain is built from TRBV11-2 and TRBJ1-3; D is undetermined. CDR1 and CDR2 (germline): SGHAT, FQNNGV. V was pared by 8 bases and J by 3 bases, with 14 bases between. The CDR3 has 14 residues.

The J gene is TRBJ2-5, the V gene TRBV5-6, with a weak D call TRBD2 (6 bases). From germline, CDR1 is SGHDT and CDR2 YYEEEE. V lost 1 base and J 1 base, leaving 14 bases between the germline ends. The CDR3 has 16 residues. The CDR3: CASSLTRLEGQETQYF. The CDR3 bases are TGTGCCAGCAGCTTGACCCGACTAGAGGGCCAAGAGACCCAGTACTTC.

The chain has TRBV5-4 and TRBJ1-6; D remains unclear. The CDR3 runs 13 residues. CDR1 and CDR2 (germline): SGHNT, YYREEE (reference sequence). V was clipped by 0 bases and J by 5 bases, with 3 bases between them. The CDR3 DNA sequence: TGTGCCAGCAGCTTGGCCAATAATTCACCCCTCCACTTT. Amino acid sequence: CASSLANNSPLHF. The variable domain in full, with the rest retrieved from reference TRBV5-4 and TRBJ1-6, is ETGVTQSPTHLIKTRGQQVTLRCSSQSGHNTVSWYQQALGQGPQFIFQYYREEENGRGNFPPRFSGLQFPNYSSELNVNALELDDSALYLCASSLANNSPLHFGNGTRLTVT.

V usage is TRBV2 and J usage is TRBJ1-1, with 9 bases lining up with TRBD1. The length of the CDR3 is 14 residues. Germline assignment: CDR1 SNHLY and CDR2 FYNNEI. J was trimmed by 6 bases and V by 5 bases; bases with no gene match: 7. This chain's CDR3 is CASSFGQGLAEAFF. DNA of the CDR3: TGTGCCAGCAGTTTTGGACAGGGGCTCGCTGAAGCTTTCTTT.

The chain combines TRBV2 with TRBJ2-3, with D perhaps matching TRBD1 (5 bases). Germline CDR1 reads SNHLY; CDR2 reads FYNNEI. The ends were cut back, 6 bases at V and 0 bases at J, with 16 bases in the middle. This CDR3 spans 16 amino acids. In DNA form, the CDR3 reads TGTGCCAGCAGGAGAGACAGACCAACTAGCACAGATACGCAGTATTTT. Amino acid sequence: CASRRDRPTSTDTQYF. Supplemented by reference TRBV2 and TRBJ2-3, the full variable domain reads EPEVTQTPSHQVTQMGQEVILRCVPISNHLYFYWYRQILGQKVEFLVSFYNNEISEKSEIFDDQFSVERPDGSNFTLKIRSTKLEDSAMYFCASRRDRPTSTDTQYFGPGTRLTVL.

The rearrangement uses TRBV28 and TRBJ2-1, with D tentatively TRBD1 (5 bases). This CDR3 spans 14 amino acids. CDR1 is MDHEN and CDR2 is SYDVKM in the germline V gene. V was cut by 7 bases and J by 7 bases, with 17 bases left in between. CDR3 amino acids: CASTFPAGWNEQFF. CDR3 in DNA: TGTGCCAGCACCTTCCCCGCAGGGTGGAATGAGCAGTTCTTC. The variable domain in full, completed from reference TRBV28 and TRBJ2-1, reads DVKVTQSSRYLVKRTGEKVFLECVQDMDHENMFWYRQDPGLGLRLIYFSYDVKMKEKGDIPEGYSVSREKKERFSLILESASTNQTSMYLCASTFPAGWNEQFFGPGTRLTVL.

The chain has TRBV29-1 and TRBJ1-1; D may be TRBD1 (6 bases). The CDR3 loop spans 13 amino acids. V lost 5 bases to trimming and J lost 4 bases, with 14 bases between them. CDR1 is SQVTM and CDR2 is ANQGSEA in the germline V gene. In DNA, the CDR3 is TGCAGCGTTTCACAACAGGGCGGCACTGAAGCTTTCTTT. Protein: CSVSQQGGTEAFF. Supplemented by reference TRBV29-1 and TRBJ1-1, the full variable domain reads SAVISQKPSRDICQRGTSLTIQCQVDSQVTMMFWYRQQPGQSLTLIATANQGSEATYESGFVIDKFPISRPNLTFSTLTVSNMSPEDSSIYLCSVSQQGGTEAFFGQGTRLTVV.

The rearrangement joins TRBV28 to TRBJ2-7; 9 bases map to TRBD1. Germline values: CDR1 MDHEN, CDR2 SYDVKM. This CDR3 is 15 amino acids long. Trimming took 8 bases from V and 4 from J; bases not matched to a gene: 12. CDR3 amino acids: CASGRSGTGLYEQYV. The CDR3, as DNA: TGTGCCAGCGGAAGATCCGGGACAGGGCTATACGAGCAGTACGTC.

This clone was observed a few times. The CDR3 DNA reads as TGTGCCAGTAGTACATTAGCGGGGAGCTCCTACGAGCAGTACGTC. It is translated as CASSTLAGSSYEQYV. The chain recombines TRBV19 with TRBJ2-7; 8 positions match TRBD2. The junction had 5 bases not matched to a gene; V was cut back by 4 bases and J by 0 bases. CDR1 is LNHDA, CDR2 SQIVND, per germline (reference sequence). CDR3 size: 15 residues.

The V gene is TRBV14, the J gene TRBJ2-3, with 11 bases lining up with TRBD2. This CDR3 contains 16 residues. V shed 5 bases and J 2 bases; nucleotides not matched to a gene: 6. Germline CDR1 is SGHDN and CDR2 is FVKESK. CDR3 protein: CASSSGTSGYTDTQYF. The CDR3 DNA sequence: TGTGCCAGCAGCTCCGGGACTAGCGGTTACACAGATACGCAGTATTTT.

This chain links TRBV6-1 with TRBJ1-6, with D maybe TRBD1 (6 bases). Trimming shortened V by 4 bases and J by 10 bases, and 20 bases separated the two germline ends. CDR3 length: 16 residues. Germline loops: CDR1 MNHNS, CDR2 SASEGT. In DNA form, the CDR3 reads TGTGCCAGCAGTGGAGGAACCGGGACACACCCGTCACCCCTCCACTTT. Translated, it gives CASSGGTGTHPSPLHF.

The CDR3 is CASSLTPLETQYF. The CDR3 nucleotides are TGTGCCAGCAGCTTAACCCCCTTAGAGACCCAGTACTTC. This chain links TRBV7-3 with TRBJ2-5; no clear D gene. Trimming pared 0 bases from V and 4 bases from J, leaving 6 bases between. This CDR3 spans 13 amino acids. The germline gives CDR1 SGHTA, CDR2 FQGTGA.

The J gene is TRBJ2-3, the V gene TRBV18; a possible D gene is TRBD2 (5 bases). V lost 3 bases, J lost 6 bases, and 13 bases lay in between. Germline V gives CDR1 KGHSH, CDR2 LQKENI. The CDR3 covers 14 residues. CDR3 in amino acids: CASSPTTSMDTQYF. The DNA of the CDR3 is TGTGCCAGCTCACCGACTACGTCAATGGATACGCAGTATTTT.

The chain employs TRBV7-9 and TRBJ2-1; D gene uncertain. With 1 base removed from V and 5 bases from J, the gap between germline ends came to 9 bases. The length of the CDR3 is 14 residues. Germline V gives CDR1 SEHNR, CDR2 FQNEAQ (reference sequence). The CDR3 here is CASSLEAADNEQFF. CDR3 DNA sequence: TGTGCCAGCAGCTTAGAAGCCGCCGACAATGAGCAGTTCTTC.

The J gene is TRBJ2-2, the V gene TRBV5-4; unclear D gene. V was clipped by 0 bases and J by 2 bases, with 8 bases between them. The CDR3 sequence is 15 residues long. Germline CDR1 reads SGHNT; CDR2 reads YYREEE (reference sequence). The CDR3 is CASSLDPGNTGELFF. The CDR3 DNA sequence: TGTGCCAGCAGCTTGGATCCAGGCAACACCGGGGAGCTGTTTTTT.

This chain's CDR3 is CASSHDGTGRKAFF. The CDR3 region has the DNA TGCGCCAGCAGTCATGACGGGACAGGGCGAAAAGCTTTCTTT. The chain carries TRBV23-1 and TRBJ1-1, with 9 bases aligning to TRBD1. TRBV23-1 is an ORF, with its function uncertain. The CDR3 has 14 amino acids. The V and J ends lost 3 bases and 9 bases, in that order; junction bases with no gene match: 8.

Concerning this clone itself: A read error may produce the germline difference seen at one junction end. The J gene is TRBJ1-2, the V gene TRBV5-1, with 11 nucleotides matching TRBD1. Germline CDR1 SGHRS, CDR2 YFSETQ. The CDR3 is made up of 17 amino acids. The CDR3: CASSSGQGEAANYGYTF. Here the CDR3 DNA reads TGTGCCAGCAGCTCGGGACAGGGGGAAGCCGCTAACTATGGCTACACCTTC.

This clone was found a few times. The V call is TRBV6-4, the J call TRBJ2-1; the match to TRBD1 covers 10 bases. The CDR3 loop spans 20 amino acids. Unmatched junction bases numbered 14, after V lost 0 bases and J lost 3 bases. Germline V gene lookup returns CDR1 MRHNA and CDR2 SNTAGT. The CDR3 region is CASSDSGGQGSVLHYNEQFF. The CDR3 DNA follows: TGTGCCAGCAGTGACTCTGGGGGACAGGGGTCGGTGCTCCACTACAATGAGCAGTTCTTC.

The chain uses TRBV6-5 and TRBJ1-1; 7 bases agree with TRBD1. CDR3 length equals 14 residues. Germline CDR1 and CDR2: MNHEY and SVGAGI. V lost 5 bases to trimming and J lost 3 bases; unmatched junction nucleotides: 6. The CDR3: CASSLGGEDTEAFF. For the CDR3, the DNA is TGTGCCAGCAGTCTAGGGGGCGAGGACACTGAAGCTTTCTTT.

Comments on this clone: The sample contains more than one DNA sequence encoding this CDR3. V gene TRBV5-1 combines with J gene TRBJ2-7; 10 bases match TRBD1. This CDR3 is built from 14 residues. The J segment lost 2 bases and the V segment lost 4 bases, leaving 3 bases of the junction unmatched. Germline assignment: CDR1 SGHRS and CDR2 YFSETQ. The CDR3 coding sequence is TGCGCCAGCAGCACCGGACAGGGGGCCTACGAGCAGTACTTC. This codes for CASSTGQGAYEQYF.

The genes are TRBV28 and TRBJ1-6; TRBD1 might be the D (6 bases). Germline-derived CDR1 and CDR2 are MDHEN and SYDVKM. CDR3 length: 19 residues. Deletions cut 8 bases from V and 0 bases from J, with 23 bases between. CDR3 nucleotides: TGTGCCAGCTCGAACAATGGACAGTGGATTAGCTCCTATAATTCACCCCTCCACTTT. Amino acids: CASSNNGQWISSYNSPLHF.

This clone was observed a few times. The chain links TRBV23-1 to TRBJ1-5, with unresolved D. TRBV23-1 is treated as an ORF (open reading frame) with a function not yet certain. V lost 0 bases, J lost 2 bases, and 11 bases lay in between. CDR3 length equals 16 residues. The CDR3 DNA reads as TGCGCCAGCAGTCAATCAACTCCGAGGGGCAATCAGCCCCAGCATTTT. Protein: CASSQSTPRGNQPQHF.